Listed here are 10 T cell receptor beta chains from one sample, sequenced in a study of OX40 agonist ivuxolimab in advanced cancers. Sequencing was performed with immunoSEQ multiplex PCR; in TCRdb, only in-frame clones are kept and a portion is missing. The data hold around 80,000 clones, with over 85% observed a single time. This sample comprised CD4+ or CD8+ T cells sorted from blood, obtained in a trial of the OX40 agonist ivuxolimab. These receptors all come from an adult with an advanced solid tumor such as melanoma, head and neck, liver or kidney cancer.

This clone was counted only a few times. The chain joins TRBV30 to TRBJ1-1; D may be TRBD1 (5 bases). Trimming pared 1 base from V and 4 bases from J, leaving 7 bases between. This CDR3 region has 12 residues. CDR1 is GTSNPN, CDR2 SVGIG, per germline (reference sequence). The CDR3 is CAWSAGITEAFF. For the CDR3, the DNA is TGTGCCTGGAGTGCAGGGATCACTGAAGCTTTCTTT. Based on the CDR3 plus reference TRBV30 and TRBJ1-1, the full variable domain is SQTIHQWPATLVQPVGSPLSLECTVEGTSNPNLYWYRQAAGRGLQLLFYSVGIGQISSEVPQNLSASRPQDRQFILSSKKLLLSDSGFYLCAWSAGITEAFFGQGTRLTVV.

The rearrangement uses TRBV7-3 and TRBJ2-1; D is perhaps TRBD2 (6 bases). The CDR3 spans 14 residues. Germline loops: CDR1 SGHTA, CDR2 FQGTGA. Trimming took off 5 bases at V and 4 bases at J, with 12 bases between the two ends. DNA of the CDR3: TGTGCCAGCAGCGTTTCACTAGCTTACAATGAGCAGTTCTTC. Residues: CASSVSLAYNEQFF. Combining the CDR3 with reference TRBV7-3 and TRBJ2-1 gives the whole variable domain GAGVSQTPSNKVTEKGKYVELRCDPISGHTALYWYRQSLGQGPEFLIYFQGTGAADDSGLPNDRFFAVRPEGSVSTLKIQRTERGDSAVYLCASSVSLAYNEQFFGPGTRLTVL.

The CDR3 reads CAWSVRVRTGELFF. The CDR3 DNA sequence: TGTGCCTGGAGTGTACGAGTTCGGACCGGGGAGCTGTTTTTT. The genes are TRBV30 and TRBJ2-2; D is uncertain. This CDR3 region has 14 residues. The V end lost 0 bases, the J end lost 5 bases, and 10 bases lay between the germline ends. Germline CDR1 is GTSNPN and CDR2 is SVGIG (reference sequence).

The chain carries TRBV5-1 and TRBJ2-1; D gene unclear. CDR1 SGHRS and CDR2 YFSETQ come from the germline V gene. Trimming took off 4 bases at V and 8 bases at J, with 16 bases between the two ends. The CDR3 has 14 residues. DNA for the CDR3: TGCGCCAGCAGCCCGCAGCGCGTTACGGATGAGCAGTTCTTC. Translating it yields CASSPQRVTDEQFF. The variable domain in full, completed from reference TRBV5-1 and TRBJ2-1, reads KAGVTQTPRYLIKTRGQQVTLSCSPISGHRSVSWYQQTPGQGLQFLFEYFSETQRNKGNFPGRFSGRQFSNSRSEMNVSTLELGDSALYLCASSPQRVTDEQFFGPGTRLTVL.

This clone was observed a single time. V gene TRBV6-5 combines with J gene TRBJ1-1, with TRBD1 matching over 7 bases. Germline trimming cut 5 bases from V and 4 bases from J; bases unmatched to any gene: 4. The CDR3 totals 13 residues. Germline assignment: CDR1 MNHEY and CDR2 SVGAGI. CDR3 coding DNA: TGTGCCAGCAGTGTGACAGGGTTCACTGAAGCTTTCTTT. It encodes CASSVTGFTEAFF.

The CDR3 spells CASSLSRREDYEQYF. The CDR3 coding sequence is TGTGCCAGCAGTTTATCGCGGCGGGAGGACTACGAGCAGTACTTC. This chain links TRBV27 with TRBJ2-7, with 8 positions matching TRBD2. The CDR3 consists of 15 residues. V dropped 0 bases and J dropped 3; count of bases not matched to a gene: 4. CDR1 and CDR2 (germline): MNHEY, SMNVEV (reference sequence).

The chain employs TRBV9 and TRBJ2-1, with D possibly matching TRBD1 (5 bases). This CDR3 has 13 amino acids. Trimming cost V 0 bases and J 9 bases, with 10 bases left between them. Germline-derived CDR1 and CDR2 are SGDLS and YYNGEE. The CDR3 protein is CASSVGGRGEQFF. CDR3 bases: TGTGCCAGCAGCGTAGGGGGAAGGGGTGAGCAGTTCTTC.

The V gene is TRBV5-4, the J gene TRBJ1-1; D might be TRBD1 (6 bases). There are 14 residues in the CDR3. V lost 1 base to trimming and J lost 1 base, with 8 bases between them. Per germline, CDR1 SGHNT and CDR2 YYREEE (reference sequence). CDR3 bases: TGTGCCAGCAGCTTGAGGGGGAGGAACACTGAAGCTTTCTTT. Translating gives CASSLRGRNTEAFF.

The gene calls are TRBV15 and TRBJ2-4; 9 bases line up with TRBD1. The CDR3 spans 15 residues. From germline, CDR1 is LNHNV and CDR2 YYDKDF (reference sequence). The V segment lost 3 bases and the J segment 4 bases; nucleotides outside the gene matches: 4. CDR3 in DNA: TGTGCCACCAGCAGCGGGGGACAGGGTAAAAACATTCAGTACTTC. Residues: CATSSGGQGKNIQYF.

V is TRBV5-1 and J is TRBJ1-4, with TRBD1 as a possible D gene (5 bases). The germline CDR1 and CDR2 sequences are SGHRS and YFSETQ. V was shortened by 4 bases and J by 4 bases, with 17 bases between the two germline ends. This CDR3 has 16 amino acids. CDR3 amino acids: CASSRDGFSSNEKLFF. The CDR3 DNA follows: TGCGCCAGCAGCCGGGACGGATTCTCCAGTAATGAAAAACTGTTTTTT.